This T cell receptor beta chain was recorded in a study of naive and memory T cell subsets. CDR1 and CDR2 from the germline V gene are MNHEY and SMNVEV (reference sequence). This CDR3 has 13 amino acids. Trimming cost V 7 bases and J 2 bases, with 9 bases left between them. Ligated cDNA underwent four rounds of PCR with nested alpha and beta constant region primers and SP2. Each CDR3 protein gets one entry after TCRdb re-called the 5' RACE reads with MiXCR. The table records around 56,000 distinct CDR3 sequences, more than 7.5% of them present only once. The library had UMIs added by 3' ligation of an oligonucleotide to TCR cDNA.

The chain recombines TRBV27 with TRBJ1-5, with D unresolved. This receptor was obtained from a female donor in good health. The CDR3 loop reads CASKGLGNQPQHF. Written as DNA, the CDR3 is TGTGCCAGCAAAGGGCTCGGCAATCAGCCCCAGCATTTT.